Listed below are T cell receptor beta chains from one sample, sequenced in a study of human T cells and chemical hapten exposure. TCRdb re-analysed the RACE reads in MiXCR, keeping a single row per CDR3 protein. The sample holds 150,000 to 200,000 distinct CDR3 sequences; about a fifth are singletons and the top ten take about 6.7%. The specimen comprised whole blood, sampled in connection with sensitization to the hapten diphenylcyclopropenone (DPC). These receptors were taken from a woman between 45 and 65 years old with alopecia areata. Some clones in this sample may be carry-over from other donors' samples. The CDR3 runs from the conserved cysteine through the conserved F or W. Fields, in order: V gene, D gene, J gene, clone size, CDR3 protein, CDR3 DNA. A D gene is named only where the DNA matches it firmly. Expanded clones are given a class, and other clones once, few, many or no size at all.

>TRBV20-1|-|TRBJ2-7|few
CSARPVRRGDEQYF
TGCAGTGCTAGGCCCGTGCGGAGAGGCGACGAGCAGTACTTC
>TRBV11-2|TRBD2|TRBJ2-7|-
CASSLDSAREFEQYF
TGTGCCAGCAGCTTAGATTCGGCGCGGGAGTTCGAGCAGTACTTC
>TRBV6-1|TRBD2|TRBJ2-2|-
CASKIAGLNTGELFF
TGTGCCAGCAAAATAGCGGGATTGAACACCGGGGAGCTGTTTTTT
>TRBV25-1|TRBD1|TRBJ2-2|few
CASSRQGESGELFF
TGTGCCAGCAGTAGACAGGGAGAGTCCGGGGAGCTGTTTTTT
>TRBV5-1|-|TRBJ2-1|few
CASSLAIPSYNEQFF
TGCGCCAGCAGCTTGGCCATACCGTCCTACAATGAGCAGTTCTTC
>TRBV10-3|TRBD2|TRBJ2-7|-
CAPPEAGLQNREQYF
TGTGCCCCTCCCGAAGCGGGACTCCAAAATCGCGAGCAGTACTTC
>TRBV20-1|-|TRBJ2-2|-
CSARLPANTGELFF
TGCAGTGCGAGACTACCTGCGAACACCGGGGAGCTGTTTTTT
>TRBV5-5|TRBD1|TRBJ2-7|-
CASSFQGQGYEQYF
TGTGCCAGCAGCTTTCAGGGACAGGGCTACGAGCAGTACTTC
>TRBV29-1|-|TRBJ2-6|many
CSVAGSGANVLTF
TGCAGCGTTGCAGGCTCCGGGGCCAACGTCCTGACTTTC
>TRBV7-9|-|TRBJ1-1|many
CASSSGLFMNTEAFF
TGTGCCAGCAGCTCGGGACTCTTCATGAACACTGAAGCTTTCTTT
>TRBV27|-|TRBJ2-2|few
CASSLYPGRRDTGELFF
TGTGCCAGCAGTTTATACCCGGGGCGGCGGGACACCGGGGAGCTGTTTTTT
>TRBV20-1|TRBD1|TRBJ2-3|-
CSASFRDSSTDTQYF
TGCAGTGCTAGCTTCCGGGACAGCAGCACAGATACGCAGTATTTT
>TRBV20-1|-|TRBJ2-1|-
CSAPQRTSSYNEQFF
TGCAGTGCTCCCCAGCGGACGAGCTCCTACAATGAGCAGTTCTTC
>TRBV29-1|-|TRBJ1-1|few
CSVEWGAEAFF
TGCAGCGTTGAATGGGGAGCTGAAGCTTTCTTT
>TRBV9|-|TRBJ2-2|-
CASSVRVGDGPFGELFF
TGTGCCAGCAGCGTCAGGGTTGGGGACGGTCCGTTCGGGGAGCTGTTTTTT
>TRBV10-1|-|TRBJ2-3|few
CASSESKGGKANLDTQYF
TGCGCCAGCAGTGAGTCCAAGGGGGGAAAGGCGAACTTAGATACGCAGTATTTT
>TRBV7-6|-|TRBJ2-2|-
CASSLDPGELFF
TGTGCCAGCAGCTTAGACCCCGGGGAGCTGTTTTTT
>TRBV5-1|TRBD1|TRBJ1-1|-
CASSTIPGQGTNTEAFF
TGCGCCAGCAGCACGATTCCAGGACAGGGGACGAACACTGAAGCTTTCTTT
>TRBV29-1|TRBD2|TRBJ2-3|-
CSVGTGLAGGADTQYF
TGCAGCGTTGGTACTGGACTAGCGGGAGGAGCAGATACGCAGTATTTT
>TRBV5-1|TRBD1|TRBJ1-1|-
CASSLQGANTEAFF
TGCGCCAGCAGCCTACAGGGGGCGAACACTGAAGCTTTCTTT
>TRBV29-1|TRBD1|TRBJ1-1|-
CSVVRGQLNTEAFF
TGCAGCGTTGTCAGGGGACAGCTTAACACTGAAGCTTTCTTT
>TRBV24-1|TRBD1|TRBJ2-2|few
CATSEAGTGRDGELFF
TGTGCCACCAGTGAAGCCGGGACAGGGAGGGACGGGGAGCTGTTTTTT
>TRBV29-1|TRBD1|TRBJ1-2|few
CSVEISQGAWGYTF
TGCAGCGTTGAAATATCTCAGGGGGCGTGGGGCTACACCTTC
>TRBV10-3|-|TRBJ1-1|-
CAISEIGDEAFF
TGTGCCATCAGTGAAATAGGTGATGAAGCTTTCTTT
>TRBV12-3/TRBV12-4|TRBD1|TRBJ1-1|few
CASRWTGGTSEAFF
TGTGCCAGCAGGTGGACAGGGGGGACTTCTGAAGCTTTCTTT
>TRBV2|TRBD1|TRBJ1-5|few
CASQGDGDQPQHF
TGTGCCAGCCAGGGGGACGGGGATCAGCCCCAGCATTTT
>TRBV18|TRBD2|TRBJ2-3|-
CASSLRTSGSTDTQYF
TGTGCCAGCTCACTACGGACTAGCGGAAGCACAGATACGCAGTATTTT
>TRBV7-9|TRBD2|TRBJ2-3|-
CASSLGASGRGTDTQYF
TGTGCCAGCAGCTTAGGGGCTAGCGGGAGAGGCACAGATACGCAGTATTTT
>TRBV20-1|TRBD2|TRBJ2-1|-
CSAGVSGTEFF
TGCAGTGCTGGGGTTAGCGGGACCGAGTTCTTC
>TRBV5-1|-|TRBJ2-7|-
CASGRDNYEQYF
TGCGCCAGCGGCCGGGACAACTACGAGCAGTACTTC
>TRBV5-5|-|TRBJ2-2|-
CASSLTVLTGELFF
TGTGCCAGCAGCTTGACAGTACTCACCGGGGAGCTGTTTTTT
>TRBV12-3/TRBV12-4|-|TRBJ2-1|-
CASSLAGGPPNEQFF
TGTGCCAGCAGTTTAGCGGGAGGCCCACCCAATGAGCAGTTCTTC
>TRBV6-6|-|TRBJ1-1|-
CASSSPGWGVNTEAFF
TGTGCCAGCAGTTCTCCCGGGTGGGGGGTGAACACTGAAGCTTTCTTT
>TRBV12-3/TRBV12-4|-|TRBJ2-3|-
CASTTYSARIDTQYF
TGTGCCAGCACGACTTACTCCGCTCGAATAGATACGCAGTATTTT
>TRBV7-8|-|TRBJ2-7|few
CASSLGPRASPAYEQYF
TGTGCCAGCAGCTTAGGTCCGCGGGCGTCGCCGGCCTACGAGCAGTACTTC
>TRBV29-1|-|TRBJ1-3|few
CSVEWGSSGNTIYF
TGCAGCGTTGAGTGGGGATCCTCTGGAAACACCATATATTTT
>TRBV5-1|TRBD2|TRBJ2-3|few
CASSWTSGGPDTQYF
TGCGCCAGCAGCTGGACTAGCGGTGGACCAGATACGCAGTATTTT
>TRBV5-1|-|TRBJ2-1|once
CASHDGRHANEQFF
TGCGCCAGTCATGACGGTAGACACGCCAATGAGCAGTTCTTC
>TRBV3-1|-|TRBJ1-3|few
CASSQQTRGNTIYF
TGTGCCAGCAGCCAACAAACGCGTGGAAACACCATATATTTT
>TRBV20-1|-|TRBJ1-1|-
CSAGDGANTEAFF
TGCAGTGCTGGGGACGGTGCGAACACTGAAGCTTTCTTT
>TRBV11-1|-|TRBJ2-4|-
CASSPPSDIQYF
TGTGCCAGCAGCCCACCTTCGGACATTCAGTACTTC
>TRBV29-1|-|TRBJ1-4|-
CSVPTGLGEKLFF
TGCAGCGTACCTACCGGCCTTGGCGAAAAACTGTTTTTT
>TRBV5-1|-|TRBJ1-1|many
CASSLGEVETEAFF
TGCGCCAGCAGCTTGGGAGAAGTTGAAACTGAAGCTTTCTTT
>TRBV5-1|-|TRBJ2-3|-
CASSFSGTSTDTQYF
TGCGCCAGCAGCTTTAGCGGCACTAGCACAGATACGCAGTATTTT
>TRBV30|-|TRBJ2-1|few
CAWSGGLETGEQFF
TGTGCCTGGAGTGGGGGGTTAGAAACGGGGGAGCAGTTCTTC
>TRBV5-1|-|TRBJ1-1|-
CASSLRIDSLNTEAFF
TGCGCCAGCAGCTTGCGTATAGACAGTTTGAACACTGAAGCTTTCTTT
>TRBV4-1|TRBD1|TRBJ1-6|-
CASSQGTGGSPLHF
TGCGCCAGCAGCCAAGGGACAGGGGGCTCACCCCTCCACTTT
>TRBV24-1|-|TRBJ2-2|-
CATSDGHSGELFF
TGTGCCACCAGTGATGGACATTCCGGGGAGCTGTTTTTT
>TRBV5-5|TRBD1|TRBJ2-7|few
CASSFEPRDRSSYEQYF
TGTGCCAGCAGCTTTGAGCCCCGGGACAGGTCCTCCTACGAGCAGTACTTC
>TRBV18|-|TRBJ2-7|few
CASSPRAGMTYEQYF
TGTGCCAGCTCACCAAGGGCAGGGATGACCTACGAGCAGTACTTC
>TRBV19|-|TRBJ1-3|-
CATLMGGFGNTIYF
TGTGCCACTCTCATGGGAGGTTTTGGAAACACCATATATTTT
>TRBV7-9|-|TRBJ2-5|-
CASSLFPAGQETQYF
TGTGCCAGCAGCTTATTTCCGGCAGGTCAAGAGACCCAGTACTTC
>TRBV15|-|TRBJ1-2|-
CATSSGEGREDGYTF
TGTGCCACCAGCAGTGGCGAAGGACGGGAAGACGGCTACACCTTC
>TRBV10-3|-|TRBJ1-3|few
CAISWDGNSGNTIYF
TGTGCCATCAGTTGGGACGGCAACTCTGGAAACACCATATATTTT
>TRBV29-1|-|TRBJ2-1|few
CSVGAYNEQFF
TGCAGCGTTGGGGCGTACAATGAGCAGTTCTTC